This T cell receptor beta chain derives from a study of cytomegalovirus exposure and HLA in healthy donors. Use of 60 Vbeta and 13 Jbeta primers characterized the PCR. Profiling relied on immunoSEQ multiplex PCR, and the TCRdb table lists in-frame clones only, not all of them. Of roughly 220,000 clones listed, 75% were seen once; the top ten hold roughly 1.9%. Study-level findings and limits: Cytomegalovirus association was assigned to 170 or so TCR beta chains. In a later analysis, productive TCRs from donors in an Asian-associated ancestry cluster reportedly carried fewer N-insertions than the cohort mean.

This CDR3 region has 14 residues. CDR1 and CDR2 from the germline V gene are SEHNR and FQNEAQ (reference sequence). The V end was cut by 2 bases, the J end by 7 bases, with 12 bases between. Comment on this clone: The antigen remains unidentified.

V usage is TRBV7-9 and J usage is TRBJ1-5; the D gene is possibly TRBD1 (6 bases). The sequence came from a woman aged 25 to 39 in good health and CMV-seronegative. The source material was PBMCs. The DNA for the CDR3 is TGTGCCAGCAGCTTAATGGGGGCCGGGCAGCCCCAGCATTTT. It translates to CASSLMGAGQPQHF. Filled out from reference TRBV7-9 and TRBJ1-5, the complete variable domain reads DTGVSQNPRHKITKRGQNVTFRCDPISEHNRLYWYRQTLGQGPEFLTYFQNEAQLEKSRLLSDRFSAERPKGSFSTLEIQRTEQGDSAMYLCASSLMGAGQPQHFGDGTRLSIL.